The 32 T cell receptor beta chains in this list originate from one sample, sequenced in a study of blood T cell repertoires in COVID-19. Only in-frame clones appear in the TCRdb table, and some are missing; sequencing was by immunoSEQ multiplex PCR. This repertoire shows around 300,000 clones, roughly nine tenths found once; its top ten account for under 3%. The sequenced sample consisted of PBMCs or T cells enriched from blood (not recorded which). The receptors come from a woman aged 18-30 years who had recovered from COVID-19.

The rearrangement links TRBV6-4 to TRBJ1-1, with TRBD1 identical over 10 bases. J gave up 0 bases and V 5 bases, and 9 bases lay outside the gene matches. Germline V CDR1 and CDR2: MRHNA, SNTAGT. This CDR3 has 17 residues. The CDR3 here is CASSPEGQGTMNTEAFF. The CDR3 DNA follows: TGTGCCAGCAGTCCCGAGGGACAGGGGACGATGAACACTGAAGCTTTCTTT.

The J gene is TRBJ1-5, the V gene TRBV27; TRBD1 matches at 7 bases. Trimming took 0 bases from V and 4 from J; bases not matched to a gene: 3. The CDR3 sequence is 15 residues long. Germline-derived CDR1 and CDR2 are MNHEY and SMNVEV (reference sequence). The CDR3 here is CASSLSVRGNQPQHF. CDR3 in DNA: TGTGCCAGCAGTTTATCGGTCAGGGGGAATCAGCCCCAGCATTTT.

The rearrangement links TRBV3-1 (or the pseudogene TRBV3-2) to TRBJ2-5; D perhaps matches TRBD2 (6 bases). CDR1 is LGHDT, CDR2 YNNKEL, per germline (reference sequence). V was clipped by 1 base and J by 2 bases, with 17 bases between them. The CDR3 is 17 amino acids. CDR3 bases: TGTGCCAGCAGCCAAGGGGAGCGGGCCTTGGGGCAAGAGACCCAGTACTTC. Protein: CASSQGERALGQETQYF.

This clone was counted once. The J gene is TRBJ2-7, the V gene TRBV21-1; TRBD1 is taken as the D call from the table, unchecked against the DNA. TRBV21-1 is a pseudogene. This CDR3 spans 14 amino acids. The CDR3 coding sequence is TGTGCCAGCAGCTCAGACAGCAAATCCTACGAGCAGTACTTC. It specifies CASSSDSKSYEQYF.

J is TRBJ1-6 and V is TRBV28; D remains ambiguous. The germline V and J ends were trimmed by 6 bases and 5 bases, with 11 bases remaining between them. The CDR3 runs 14 residues. The germline gives CDR1 MDHEN, CDR2 SYDVKM. The CDR3, as DNA: TGTGCCAGCAGCCCTTCCGGGGATAATTCACCCCTCCACTTT. This gives the protein CASSPSGDNSPLHF.

The chain recombines TRBV4-2 with TRBJ2-7; 9 positions match TRBD2. This CDR3 has 17 residues. With 1 base clipped from V and 3 bases from J, the junction kept 10 bases outside the gene matches. CDR1 LGHNA and CDR2 YNFKEQ come from the germline V gene. CDR3 sequence (DNA): TGTGCCAGCAGCCAAGTGGGGGAACTAGCGGGCGTCTACGAGCAGTACTTC. Translated, it gives CASSQVGELAGVYEQYF.

CDR3 region: CASCTGGAGGETQYF. The CDR3 DNA follows: TGCGCCAGCTGCACAGGAGGAGCGGGGGGAGAGACCCAGTACTTC. J is TRBJ2-5 and V is TRBV5-1; 9 bases align to TRBD2. The CDR3 consists of 15 residues. V was pared by 7 bases and J by 4 bases, with 11 bases of the junction left unmatched. The V gene's germline CDR1 is SGHRS and CDR2 YFSETQ.

V is TRBV4-1 and J is TRBJ1-5; 7 nucleotides line up with TRBD1. The CDR3 loop spans 16 amino acids. Germline loops: CDR1 MGHRA, CDR2 YSYEKL. The trim removed 4 bases at V and 6 bases at J, leaving 12 bases unmatched. For the CDR3, the DNA is TGCGCCAGCAGCCGATATCAGGGGGGCGGCGGTCAGCCCCAGCATTTT. It translates to CASSRYQGGGGQPQHF.

The chain employs TRBV28 and TRBJ1-6, with 9 bases matching TRBD1. Germline V gives CDR1 MDHEN, CDR2 SYDVKM. V lost 3 bases to trimming and J lost 7 bases; unmatched junction nucleotides: 10. This CDR3 has 17 amino acids. Here the CDR3 reads CASSFLRVGQGNSPLHF. The CDR3 region has the DNA TGTGCCAGCAGTTTCCTGCGGGTGGGACAGGGAAATTCACCCCTCCACTTT. Based on the CDR3 plus reference TRBV28 and TRBJ1-6, the full variable domain is DVKVTQSSRYLVKRTGEKVFLECVQDMDHENMFWYRQDPGLGLRLIYFSYDVKMKEKGDIPEGYSVSREKKERFSLILESASTNQTSMYLCASSFLRVGQGNSPLHFGNGTRLTVT.

The chain joins TRBV6-2 or TRBV6-3 to TRBJ2-7; TRBD2 aligns across 8 bases. The CDR3 length is 16 residues. V shed 6 bases and J 8 bases; nucleotides not matched to a gene: 18. The germline CDR1 and CDR2 sequences are MNHEY and SVGEGT. The CDR3 protein is CASSPLIGTSLEQQYF. The CDR3 coding sequence is TGTGCCAGCAGCCCTCTGATCGGGACTAGTTTAGAACAGCAGTACTTC.

The J gene is TRBJ2-3, the V gene TRBV7-2; TRBD2 agrees at 8 bases. The CDR3 spans 17 residues. CDR1 and CDR2 (germline): SGHTA, FQGNSA. Trimming cost V 1 base and J 2 bases; bases outside gene matches: 8. This chain's CDR3 is CASSLGGGGTLTDTQYF. The CDR3 DNA reads as TGTGCCAGCAGCTTAGGTGGCGGGGGGACCCTCACAGATACGCAGTATTTT.

This chain connects TRBV6-5 to TRBJ1-2; 7 positions match TRBD1. The germline V gene has CDR1 MNHEY and CDR2 SVGAGI. Trimming took 0 bases from V and 7 from J; bases not matched to a gene: 11. The CDR3 covers 16 residues. DNA of the CDR3: TGTGCCAGCAGTTACTCGATAGGGGGCCTGGGTTCTGGCTACACCTTC. This encodes CASSYSIGGLGSGYTF.

The chain combines TRBV19 with TRBJ1-5; D is undetermined. This CDR3 contains 13 residues. The ends were cut back, 0 bases at V and 12 bases at J, with 12 bases in the middle. Germline values: CDR1 LNHDA, CDR2 SQIVND (reference sequence). DNA for the CDR3: TGTGCCAGTAGTATAGATCTATCGAGGGTCCAGCATTTT. The encoded protein is CASSIDLSRVQHF.

The chain employs TRBV29-1 and TRBJ2-3; 8 bases fit TRBD2. The CDR3 totals 11 residues. CDR1 and CDR2 (germline): SQVTM, ANQGSEA. V gave up 7 bases and J gave up 3 bases; unmatched junction bases: 0. The CDR3: CSGGGTDTQYF. In DNA form, the CDR3 reads TGCAGCGGCGGGGGGACAGATACGCAGTATTTT.

This chain links TRBV7-9 with TRBJ2-5; D uncertain. CDR1 SEHNR and CDR2 FQNEAQ come from the germline V gene (reference sequence). The CDR3 loop spans 13 amino acids. V was pared by 0 bases and J by 2 bases, with 4 bases between. The CDR3 sequence: CASSLATQETQYF. As DNA, the CDR3 is TGTGCCAGCAGCTTAGCGACTCAAGAGACCCAGTACTTC.

As for this clone: Other DNA sequences within the sample encode an identical CDR3. The chain combines TRBV10-2 with TRBJ1-5, with 8 bases matching TRBD1. The CDR3 runs to 15 residues. V shed 0 bases and J 5 bases; nucleotides not matched to a gene: 3. From germline, CDR1 is WSHSY and CDR2 SAAADI. In DNA, the CDR3 is TGCGCCAGCAGTGAGTCGACAGGGGAGGATCAGCCCCAGCATTTT. It encodes CASSESTGEDQPQHF.

The chain combines TRBV7-9 with TRBJ1-5; D is unclear. Trimming left V 5 bases short and J 6 bases short, with 8 bases between. CDR1 and CDR2 from the germline V gene are SEHNR and FQNEAQ (reference sequence). The CDR3 sequence is 12 residues long. CDR3 loop: CASSANSQPQHF. CDR3 DNA sequence: TGTGCCAGCAGCGCGAATTCTCAGCCCCAGCATTTT.

The V call is TRBV4-1, the J call TRBJ1-4; 7 nucleotides match TRBD1. The germline V gene encodes CDR1 MGHRA and CDR2 YSYEKL. The CDR3 length is 15 residues. J lost 4 bases, V lost 1 base, and 3 bases had no gene match. CDR3 sequence: CASSQAHRGNEKLFF. CDR3 DNA sequence: TGCGCCAGCAGCCAAGCACACAGGGGTAATGAAAAACTGTTTTTT.

The gene calls are TRBV19 and TRBJ1-1, with a weak D call TRBD1 (5 bases). The V end lost 5 bases, the J end lost 1 base, and 14 bases lay between the germline ends. The CDR3 has 15 amino acids. Germline CDR1 is LNHDA and CDR2 is SQIVND (reference sequence). CDR3 DNA: TGTGCCAGTAGTCAACCAAGGGGCGCGAACACTGAAGCTTTCTTT. This sequence encodes CASSQPRGANTEAFF.

This chain connects TRBV5-1 to TRBJ1-1; D perhaps matches TRBD1 (5 bases). The CDR3 has 19 amino acids. The ends were cut back, 3 bases at V and 2 bases at J, with 26 bases in the middle. Germline V gene sequence: CDR1 SGHRS, CDR2 YFSETQ. The CDR3 bases are TGCGCCAGCAGCTACCCAACATTGGCACGGGGGGACCGCAACACTGAAGCTTTCTTT. Encoded protein: CASSYPTLARGDRNTEAFF.

This clone was seen a single time. V is TRBV2 and J is TRBJ2-7; 8 bases are shared with TRBD1. Germline CDR1 reads SNHLY; CDR2 reads FYNNEI. J was trimmed by 0 bases and V by 4 bases; bases with no gene match: 5. The CDR3 length is 15 residues. The DNA of the CDR3 is TGTGCCAGCAGTGCGGACAGGGTCTACTCCTACGAGCAGTACTTC. Amino acids: CASSADRVYSYEQYF.

J is TRBJ2-1 and V is TRBV5-1, with 9 bases matching TRBD2. The V gene end was trimmed by 3 bases and the J gene end by 0 bases; junction bases not matched to a gene: 7. The germline V gene encodes CDR1 SGHRS and CDR2 YFSETQ. This CDR3 is built from 17 residues. CDR3 protein: CASSSVTSGRSYNEQFF. The CDR3 coding sequence is TGCGCCAGCAGCTCGGTCACTAGCGGGCGCTCCTACAATGAGCAGTTCTTC.

V usage is TRBV10-1 and J usage is TRBJ2-1; 9 nucleotides match TRBD1. The CDR3 totals 15 residues. V was pared by 2 bases and J by 7 bases, with 6 bases of the junction left unmatched. Germline assignment: CDR1 WNHNN and CDR2 SYGVQD (reference sequence). CDR3 region: CASSEGTGRGNEQFF. The CDR3, as DNA: TGCGCCAGCAGTGAGGGGACAGGGAGAGGGAATGAGCAGTTCTTC.

The DNA for the CDR3 is TGTGCCATCACCTCAGGGACAGGGTCTCGAAGAAAGCAGTACTTC. This encodes CAITSGTGSRRKQYF. V is TRBV10-3 and J is TRBJ2-7; 9 bases align to TRBD1. The germline V gene encodes CDR1 ENHRY and CDR2 SYGVKD. V lost 7 bases, J lost 8 bases, and 15 bases stayed unmatched. The CDR3 has 15 residues.

The chain recombines TRBV6-5 with TRBJ1-2; perhaps TRBD1 as D (5 bases). The germline V gene encodes CDR1 MNHEY and CDR2 SVGAGI. This CDR3 is built from 13 residues. V lost 10 bases to trimming and J lost 0 bases, with 12 bases between them. The CDR3 bases are TGTGCCACCTACAGGAGTACTAACTATGGCTACACCTTC. Its translation is CATYRSTNYGYTF.

The chain recombines TRBV9 with TRBJ2-7; 12 nucleotides match TRBD1. With V trimmed by 9 bases and J by 7 bases, 5 bases remained unmatched. From germline, CDR1 is SGDLS and CDR2 YYNGEE. The CDR3 extends over 12 amino acids. The CDR3 reads CAKGQGAEEQYF. Here the CDR3 DNA reads TGTGCCAAGGGACAGGGGGCGGAGGAGCAGTACTTC.

This chain links TRBV6-5 with TRBJ1-1, with TRBD1 identical over 8 bases. J was trimmed by 0 bases and V by 2 bases; bases with no gene match: 5. Per the germline V gene, CDR1 is MNHEY and CDR2 is SVGAGI. This CDR3 has 16 residues. CDR3 sequence reads: CASSYGTGPMNTEAFF. In DNA, the CDR3 is TGTGCCAGCAGTTACGGGACAGGTCCCATGAACACTGAAGCTTTCTTT.

The chain couples TRBV7-3 to TRBJ2-5; TRBD2 matches at 10 bases. The CDR3 contains 15 residues. V was pared by 4 bases and J by 4 bases, with 6 bases of the junction left unmatched. Germline lookup yields CDR1 SGHTA and CDR2 FQGTGA. In DNA form, the CDR3 reads TGTGCCAGCAGCTCTATAGCGGGGGGTCGAGAGACCCAGTACTTC. This codes for CASSSIAGGRETQYF.

This clone has only one observation. The chain has TRBV2 and TRBJ2-7; 12 nucleotides match TRBD2. This CDR3 has 15 residues. Trimming took 2 bases from V and 12 from J; bases not matched to a gene: 11. The germline gives CDR1 SNHLY, CDR2 FYNNEI. In DNA form, the CDR3 reads TGTGCCAGCAGTGAAATTTCTAGCGGGGGGGCCGAGGGGTACTTC. Translated: CASSEISSGGAEGYF.

V usage is TRBV5-5 and J usage is TRBJ1-2, with a tentative D call TRBD1 (5 bases). Trimming cost V 6 bases and J 2 bases, with 14 bases left between them. Germline V gene lookup returns CDR1 SGHKS and CDR2 YYEKEE (reference sequence). The CDR3 is 14 amino acids. The CDR3 sequence: CASTRQGGNYGYTF. The CDR3 DNA reads as TGTGCCAGCACCCGGCAGGGAGGCAACTATGGCTACACCTTC.

The chain links TRBV7-9 to TRBJ1-1, with D hard to call. The V gene lost 1 base and the J gene lost 5 bases, with 8 bases spanning the gap. Germline CDR1 and CDR2: SEHNR and FQNEAQ (reference sequence). This CDR3 region has 13 residues. CDR3 in DNA: TGTGCCAGCAGCTTAGTGCAGAGGACTGAAGCTTTCTTT. Amino acid sequence: CASSLVQRTEAFF.

This chain uses TRBV21-1 with TRBJ1-2. TRBV21-1 corresponds to a pseudogene. This CDR3 has 14 residues. CDR3 residues: CASSKDGPEGGYTF. DNA for the CDR3: TGTGCCAGCAGCAAAGACGGCCCCGAGGGTGGCTACACCTTC.